This T cell receptor beta chain derives from a study of HIV-infected patients and healthy controls. TCRdb reprocessed the 5' RACE reads with MiXCR, giving one entry per CDR3 protein. The sample lists over 55,000 distinct CDR3 sequences; 15% to 20% were seen once. The CDR3 totals 18 residues. Trimming at V came to 2 bases and at J to 2 bases, leaving 8 bases not matched to a gene. Per germline, CDR1 MDHEN and CDR2 SYDVKM. The sequence derives from a human donor in good health. The chain is built from TRBV28 and TRBJ2-6; TRBD1 matches 8 bases. The sample comprised CD4+ T cells from blood. This chain's CDR3 is CASSLLVQGGTGANVLTF. The CDR3 DNA reads as TGTGCCAGCAGTTTACTGGTACAGGGGGGTACTGGGGCCAACGTCCTGACTTTC.